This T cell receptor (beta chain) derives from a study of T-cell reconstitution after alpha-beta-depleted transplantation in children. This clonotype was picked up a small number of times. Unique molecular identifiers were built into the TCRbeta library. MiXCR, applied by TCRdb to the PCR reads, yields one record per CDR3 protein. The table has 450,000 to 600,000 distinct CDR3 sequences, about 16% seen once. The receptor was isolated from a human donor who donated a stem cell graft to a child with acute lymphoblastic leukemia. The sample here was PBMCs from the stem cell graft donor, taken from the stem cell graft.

CDR3 nucleotide sequence: TGTGCCAGCGAACGGGACACCTTC. It specifies CASERDTF. The rearrangement uses TRBV2 and TRBJ1-2; D not resolved. Germline lookup yields CDR1 SNHLY and CDR2 FYNNEI. V lost 8 bases and J lost 12, with 7 bases in between. This CDR3 contains 8 residues.